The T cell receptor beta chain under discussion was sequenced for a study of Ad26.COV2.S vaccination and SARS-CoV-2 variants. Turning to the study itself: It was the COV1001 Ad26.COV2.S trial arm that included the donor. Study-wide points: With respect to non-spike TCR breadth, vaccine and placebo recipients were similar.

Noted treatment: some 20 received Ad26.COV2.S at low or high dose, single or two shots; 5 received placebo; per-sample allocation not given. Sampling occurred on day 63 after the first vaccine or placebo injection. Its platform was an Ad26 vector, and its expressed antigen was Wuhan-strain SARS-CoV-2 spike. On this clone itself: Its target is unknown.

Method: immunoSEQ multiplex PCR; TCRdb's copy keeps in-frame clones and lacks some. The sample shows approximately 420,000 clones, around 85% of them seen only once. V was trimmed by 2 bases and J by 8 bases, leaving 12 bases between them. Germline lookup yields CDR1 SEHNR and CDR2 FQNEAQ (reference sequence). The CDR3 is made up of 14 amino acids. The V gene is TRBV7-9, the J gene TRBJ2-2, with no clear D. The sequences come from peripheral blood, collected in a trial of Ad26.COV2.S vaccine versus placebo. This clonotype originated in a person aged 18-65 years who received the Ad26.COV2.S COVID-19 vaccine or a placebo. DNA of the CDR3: TGTGCCAGCAGCTTAACAAGTTTCTTGGGGGAGCTGTTTTTT. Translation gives CASSLTSFLGELFF. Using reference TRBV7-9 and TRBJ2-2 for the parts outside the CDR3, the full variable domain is DTGVSQNPRHKITKRGQNVTFRCDPISEHNRLYWYRQTLGQGPEFLTYFQNEAQLEKSRLLSDRFSAERPKGSFSTLEIQRTEQGDSAMYLCASSLTSFLGELFFGEGSRLTVL.